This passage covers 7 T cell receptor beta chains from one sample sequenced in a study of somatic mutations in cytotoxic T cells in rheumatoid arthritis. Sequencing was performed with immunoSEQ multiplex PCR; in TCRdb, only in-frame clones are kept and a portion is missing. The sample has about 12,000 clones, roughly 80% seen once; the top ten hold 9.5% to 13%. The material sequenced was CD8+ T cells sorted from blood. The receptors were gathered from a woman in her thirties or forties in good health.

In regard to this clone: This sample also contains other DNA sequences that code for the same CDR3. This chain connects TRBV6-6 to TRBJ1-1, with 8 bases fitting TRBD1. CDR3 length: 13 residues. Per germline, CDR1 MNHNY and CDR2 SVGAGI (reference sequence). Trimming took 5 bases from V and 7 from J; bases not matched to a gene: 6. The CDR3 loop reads CASSAEQGDEAFF. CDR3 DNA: TGTGCCAGCAGTGCCGAACAGGGGGATGAAGCTTTCTTT.

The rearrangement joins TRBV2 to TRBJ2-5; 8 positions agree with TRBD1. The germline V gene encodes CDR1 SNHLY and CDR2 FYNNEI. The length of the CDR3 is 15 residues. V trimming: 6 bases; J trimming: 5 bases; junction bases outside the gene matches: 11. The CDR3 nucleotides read TGTGCCAGCAGGGTCCTCCAGGGGGCTAGGGAGACCCAGTACTTC. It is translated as CASRVLQGARETQYF.

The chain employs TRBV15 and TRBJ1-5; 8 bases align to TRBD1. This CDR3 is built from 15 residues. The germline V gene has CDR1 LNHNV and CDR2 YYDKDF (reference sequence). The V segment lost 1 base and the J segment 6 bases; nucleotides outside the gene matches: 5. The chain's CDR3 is CATSRGQGAPQPQHF. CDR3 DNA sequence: TGTGCCACCAGCAGAGGGCAGGGGGCCCCTCAGCCCCAGCATTTT.

CDR3 nucleotides: TGTGCCTGGTGTCCGGGACAAGCGCTTGAAAAACTGTTTTTT. Residues: CAWCPGQALEKLFF. V is TRBV30 and J is TRBJ1-4; D is perhaps TRBD1 (6 bases). The CDR3 length is 14 residues. From germline, CDR1 is GTSNPN and CDR2 SVGIG (reference sequence). Deletions cut 5 bases from V and 7 bases from J, with 17 bases between.

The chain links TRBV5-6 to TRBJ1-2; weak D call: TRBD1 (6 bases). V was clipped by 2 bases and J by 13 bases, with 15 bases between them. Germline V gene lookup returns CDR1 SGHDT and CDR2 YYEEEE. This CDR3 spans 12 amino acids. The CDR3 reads CASSFWDTAFTF. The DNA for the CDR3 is TGTGCCAGCAGCTTTTGGGACACGGCATTCACCTTC.

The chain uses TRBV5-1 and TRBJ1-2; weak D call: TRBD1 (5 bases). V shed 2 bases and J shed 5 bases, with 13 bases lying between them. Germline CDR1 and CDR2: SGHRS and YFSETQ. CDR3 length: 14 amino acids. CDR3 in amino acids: CASSFGYGGYGYTF. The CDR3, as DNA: TGCGCCAGCAGCTTTGGATACGGGGGTTATGGCTACACCTTC. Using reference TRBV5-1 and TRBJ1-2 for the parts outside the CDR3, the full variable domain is KAGVTQTPRYLIKTRGQQVTLSCSPISGHRSVSWYQQTPGQGLQFLFEYFSETQRNKGNFPGRFSGRQFSNSRSEMNVSTLELGDSALYLCASSFGYGGYGYTFGSGTRLTVV.

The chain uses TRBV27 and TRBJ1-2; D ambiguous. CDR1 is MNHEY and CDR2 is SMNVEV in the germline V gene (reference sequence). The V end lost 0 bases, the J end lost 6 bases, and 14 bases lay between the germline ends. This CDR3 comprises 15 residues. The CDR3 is CASSLSVLGPNGYTF. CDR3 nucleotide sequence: TGTGCCAGCAGTTTATCTGTACTGGGCCCCAATGGCTACACCTTC.